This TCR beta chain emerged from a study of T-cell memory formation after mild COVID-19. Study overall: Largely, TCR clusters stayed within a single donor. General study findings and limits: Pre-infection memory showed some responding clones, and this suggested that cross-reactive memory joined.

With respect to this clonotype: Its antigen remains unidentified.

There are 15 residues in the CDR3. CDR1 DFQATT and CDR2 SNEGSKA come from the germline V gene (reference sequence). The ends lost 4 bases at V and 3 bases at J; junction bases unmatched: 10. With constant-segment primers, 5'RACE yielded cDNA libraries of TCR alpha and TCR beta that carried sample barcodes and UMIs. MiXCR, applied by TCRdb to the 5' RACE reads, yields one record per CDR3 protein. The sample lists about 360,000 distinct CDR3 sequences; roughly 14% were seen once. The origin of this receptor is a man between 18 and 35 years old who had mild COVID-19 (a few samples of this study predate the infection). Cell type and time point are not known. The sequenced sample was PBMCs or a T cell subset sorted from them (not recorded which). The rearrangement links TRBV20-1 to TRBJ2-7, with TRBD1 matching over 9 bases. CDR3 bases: TGCAGTGCTAAACCAGTGGACAGGGGTGGCTACGAGCAGTACTTC. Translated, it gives CSAKPVDRGGYEQYF.